A selection of T cell receptor beta chains follows, all from one sample in a study of technical replicates of blood from a few donors. Here immunoSEQ multiplex PCR was the method, and the copy in TCRdb shows in-frame clones only, minus some. The sample holds about 56,000 clones, more than 85% seen once. The sample taken for sequencing was PBMCs. These receptors were obtained from a human donor in good health. Some clones in this sample may be carry-over from other donors' samples. Each CDR3 is given with its conserved first and last residue. The D gene is left open where the match is weak.

len	v_gene	d_gene	j_gene	CDR3aa	CDR3nt
16	TRBV19	TRBD1	TRBJ1-2	CASSTMKRQGADGYTF	TGTGCCAGTAGTACCATGAAAAGACAGGGGGCTGATGGCTACACCTTC
18	TRBV4-1	TRBD2	TRBJ2-1	CASSPRPPLAGGEDEQFF	TGCGCCAGCAGCCCCCGGCCCCCTTTAGCGGGAGGGGAAGACGAGCAGTTCTTC
12	TRBV19	NA	TRBJ2-5	CASRGGKETQYF	TGTGCCAGTAGAGGGGGTAAGGAGACCCAGTACTTC
18	TRBV7-7	TRBD2	TRBJ2-3	CASSQRLAVQGSTDTQYF	TGTGCCAGCAGCCAAAGACTAGCGGTCCAGGGGAGCACAGATACGCAGTATTTT
16	TRBV14	NA	TRBJ2-5	CASSHRGILKNPTQYF	TGTGCCAGCAGCCATCGAGGTATTCTAAAGAATCCGACCCAGTACTTC
13	TRBV29-1	NA	TRBJ1-1	CSVAQVLNTEAFF	TGCAGCGTTGCCCAGGTTTTGAACACTGAAGCTTTCTTT
15	TRBV5-3	TRBD1	TRBJ1-5	CARSYIDRDNQPQHF	TGTGCCAGAAGCTACATCGACAGGGACAATCAGCCCCAGCATTTT
13	TRBV7-2	NA	TRBJ2-5	CASSSRAGWTQYF	TGTGCCAGCAGCTCGCGAGCCGGGTGGACCCAGTACTTC
14	TRBV5-6	NA	TRBJ1-1	CASTNRGKNTEAFF	TGTGCCAGCACCAACCGAGGGAAAAACACTGAAGCTTTCTTT
17	TRBV7-2	TRBD2	TRBJ2-2	CASSLILAGVGTGELFF	TGTGCCAGCAGCTTAATCCTAGCGGGAGTTGGCACCGGGGAGCTGTTTTTT